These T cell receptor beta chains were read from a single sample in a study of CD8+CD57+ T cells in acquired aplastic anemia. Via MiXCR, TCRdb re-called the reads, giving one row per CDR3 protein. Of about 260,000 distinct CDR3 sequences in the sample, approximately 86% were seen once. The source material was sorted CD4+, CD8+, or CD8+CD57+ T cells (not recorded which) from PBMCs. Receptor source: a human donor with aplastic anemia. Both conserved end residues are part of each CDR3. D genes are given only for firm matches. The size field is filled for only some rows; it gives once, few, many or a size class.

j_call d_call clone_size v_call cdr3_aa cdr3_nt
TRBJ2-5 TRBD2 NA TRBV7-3 CASSSSRTRGDTQYF TGTGCCAGCAGCTCTAGCAGGACTAGGGGAGATACGCAGTACTTC
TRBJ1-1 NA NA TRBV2 CANQDRYTEAFF TGTGCCAACCAGGATCGGTACACTGAAGCTTTCTTT
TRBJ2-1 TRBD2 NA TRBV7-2 CASSLVSGLAGVNEQFF TGTGCCAGCAGCTTAGTATCCGGACTAGCGGGGGTTAATGAGCAGTTCTTC
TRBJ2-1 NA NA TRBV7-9 CASSLQGGARDQFF TGCGCCAGCAGCCTACAAGGCGGGGCCCGGGACCAGTTCTTC
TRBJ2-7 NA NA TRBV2 CVSRGEGMSSHEQYF TGTGTCAGCAGGGGCGAGGGGATGAGCTCCCACGAGCAGTACTTC
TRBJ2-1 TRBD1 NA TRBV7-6 CASSSTTGGEAFFQFF TGTGCCAGCAGCTCCACTACAGGGGGTGAAGCTTTTTTTCAGTTCTTC
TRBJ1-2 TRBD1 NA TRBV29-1 CSVRTGDGYTF TGCAGCGTTAGGACAGGAGACGGCTACACCTTC
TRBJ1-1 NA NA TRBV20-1 CSGSGRMNTEAFF TGCAGTGGAAGCGGGCGCATGAACACTGAAGCTTTCTTT
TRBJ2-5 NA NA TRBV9 CAISGCTDTQYF TGTGCCATCAGCGGGTGCACGGATACCCAGTACTTT
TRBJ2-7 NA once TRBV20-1 CSARGRPDREQYF TGCAGTGCCAGGGGACGACCCGACCGCGAGCAGTACTTC
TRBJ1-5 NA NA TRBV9 CASSEGSDTQYFHF TGTGCCAGCAGTGAAGGGTCAGATACGCAGTATTTTCATTTT
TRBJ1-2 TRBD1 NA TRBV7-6 CASSSDRGNSPRHTF TGTGCCAGCAGTTCAGACAGGGGCAATTCACCCCGCCACACCTTC
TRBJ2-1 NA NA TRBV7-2 CASSLAWGYNTQFF TGTGCCAGCAGCTTGGCGTGGGGCTACAATACGCAGTTCTTC
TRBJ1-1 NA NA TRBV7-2 CASSLDLTERTDAFF TGTGCCAGCAGCTTAGATCTGACAGAGAGGACTGACGCTTTCTTT
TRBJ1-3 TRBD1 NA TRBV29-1 CSVAQGDRNTIYF TGCAGCGTTGCGCAGGGGGACAGAAACACCATATATTTT
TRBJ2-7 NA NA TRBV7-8 CASRFTGEDDKQYF TGTGCCAGCAGGTTCACAGGGGAGGACGATAAGCAGTATTTC
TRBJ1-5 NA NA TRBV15 CATSSVGVSRNQPQHF TGTGCCACCAGCAGCGTAGGGGTCTCGAGAAATCAGCCCCAGCATTTT
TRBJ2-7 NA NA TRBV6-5 CASSWTVYEQYF TGTGCCAGCAGCTGGACAGTCTACGAGCAGTACTTC
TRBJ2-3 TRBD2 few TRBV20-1 CSARDHLAGGPDTQYF TGCAGTGCTAGAGATCATCTAGCGGGAGGTCCCGATACGCAGTATTTT
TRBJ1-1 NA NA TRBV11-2 CASSTTHEAFF TGTGCCAGCAGCACGACCCATGAAGCTTTCTTT
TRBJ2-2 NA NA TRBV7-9 CASRRGGDTEELFF TGTGCCAGCAGGAGGGGGGGGGACACCGAGGAGCTGTTTTTT
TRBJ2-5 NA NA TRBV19 CASSINGGGFQETQYF TGTGCCAGTAGTATAAACGGAGGCGGCTTTCAAGAGACCCAGTACTTC
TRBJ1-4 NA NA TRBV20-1 CSASAKGIGNEKLFF TGCAGTGCTAGTGCTAAGGGGATCGGTAATGAAAAACTGTTTTTT
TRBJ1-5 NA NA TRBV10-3 CAISANSPTNGHQHF TGTGCCATCAGTGCGAACAGTCCGACCAATGGACACCAGCATTTT
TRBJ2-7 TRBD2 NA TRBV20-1 CSAVSGGSPYEQYF TGCAGTGCTGTCAGCGGGGGGTCTCCGTACGAGCAGTACTTC
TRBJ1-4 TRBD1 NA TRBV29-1 CSVEEGTGEGEKLFF TGCAGCGTTGAGGAAGGGACAGGGGAGGGTGAAAAACTGTTTTTT
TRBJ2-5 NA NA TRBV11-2 CASSPAGGTKETQYF TGTGCCAGCAGCCCTGCCGGGGGGACAAAAGAGACCCAGTACTTC
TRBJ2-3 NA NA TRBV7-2 CASSLGASGDSQQF TGTGCCAGCAGCTTAGGCGCAAGCGGCGATTCCCAGCAGTTT
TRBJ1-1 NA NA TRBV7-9 CASSFQRRGGSDEFF TGTGCCAGCAGCTTTCAACGAAGAGGGGGGAGCGATGAGTTCTTT
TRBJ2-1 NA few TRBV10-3 CAISEAGEYNEQFF TGTGCCATCAGTGAGGCAGGGGAATACAATGAGCAGTTCTTC
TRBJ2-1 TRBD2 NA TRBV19 CASCAGGGPYNEQFF TGTGCCAGCTGTGCTGGCGGGGGACCGTACAATGAGCAGTTCTTC
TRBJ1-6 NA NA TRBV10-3 CATNPRDGNSLLHF TGTGCCACAAACCCCCGGGATGGGAATTCACTCCTCCACTTT
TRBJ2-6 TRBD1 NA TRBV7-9 CASTAGTGVSCEQVLTF TGCGCCAGCACCGCCGGGACAGGGGTCTCCTGCGAGCAGGTCCTGACTTTC
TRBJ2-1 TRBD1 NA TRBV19 CASNLQGAAYCGQFF TGTGCCAGTAACCTACAGGGGGCCGCCTACTGTGGGCAGTTCTTC
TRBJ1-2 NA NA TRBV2 CASSFTRDGINSGYHF TGTGCCAGCAGCTTTACAAGGGACGGAATCAATTCAGGCTACCACTTC
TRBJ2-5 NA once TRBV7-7 CASSMTVNTEEIFYF TGTGCCAGCAGCATGACAGTGAACACTGAAGAGATCTTTTACTTC
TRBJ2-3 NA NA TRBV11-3 CASSLILTRGTGGTDTQYF TGTGCCAGCAGCTTAATTCTGACTAGGGGGACGGGGGGCACAGATACGCAGTATTTT
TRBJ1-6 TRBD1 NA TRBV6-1 CASTGGQGSSPLHF TGTGCCAGCACAGGGGGACAGGGTTCATCACCCCTCCACTTT